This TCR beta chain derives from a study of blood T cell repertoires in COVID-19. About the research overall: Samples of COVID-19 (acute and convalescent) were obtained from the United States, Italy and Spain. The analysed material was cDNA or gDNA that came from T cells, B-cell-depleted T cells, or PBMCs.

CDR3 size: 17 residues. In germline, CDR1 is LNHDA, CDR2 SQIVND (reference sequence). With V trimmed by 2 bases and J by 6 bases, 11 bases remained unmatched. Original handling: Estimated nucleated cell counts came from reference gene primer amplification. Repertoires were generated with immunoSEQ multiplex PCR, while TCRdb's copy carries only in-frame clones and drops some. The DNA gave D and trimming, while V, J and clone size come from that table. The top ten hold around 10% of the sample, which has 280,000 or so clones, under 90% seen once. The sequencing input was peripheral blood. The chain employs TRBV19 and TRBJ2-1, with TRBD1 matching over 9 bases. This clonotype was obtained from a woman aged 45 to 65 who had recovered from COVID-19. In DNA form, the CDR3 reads TGTGCCAGTAGTATACGAAGTAGGGACAGGGTCGTCAATGAGCAGTTCTTC. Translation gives CASSIRSRDRVVNEQFF.